The T cell receptor (beta chain) described here comes from a study of cytomegalovirus exposure and HLA in healthy donors. Some clones are missing from TCRdb's copy, which holds only in-frame ones; the method was immunoSEQ multiplex PCR. The table shows about 120,000 clones, with roughly nine tenths occurring only once. The sequenced sample was PBMCs. The source of this sequence is a man younger than 35 in good health and CMV-seropositive.

As DNA, the CDR3 is TGTGCCAGTAGTCCTAGCGCCCGAGCAGATACGCAGTATTTT. It specifies CASSPSARADTQYF. The V call is TRBV19, the J call TRBJ2-3, with D perhaps matching TRBD2 (6 bases). V was trimmed by 5 bases and J by 4 bases, leaving 13 bases between them. The germline V gene encodes CDR1 LNHDA and CDR2 SQIVND (reference sequence). This CDR3 region has 14 residues.